These 30 T cell receptor beta chains were all obtained from the same sample, sequenced in a study of blood T cell repertoires in COVID-19 (dated by TCRdb to about 2020). The library was built by means of the immunoSEQ multiplex PCR assay. TCRdb obtained this table from immuneACCESS and retained in-frame rearrangements with V and J assigned. These tables miss some clones; where compared with another copy, unresolved V genes account for less than half of the shortfall, and the remainder is unexplained. Here the sample has roughly 250,000 clones; roughly nine tenths occur a single time. The top ten hold more than 10% of the sample. The sequenced material came from peripheral blood. These receptors were taken from a woman in her 30s with COVID-19, enrolled during active disease.

The rearrangement joins TRBV28 to TRBJ1-4; 7 nucleotides agree with TRBD1. The CDR3 has 18 residues. Per germline, CDR1 MDHEN and CDR2 SYDVKM. V trimming: 3 bases; J trimming: 8 bases; junction bases outside the gene matches: 18. The CDR3 is CASSFSRYLGQTLEKLFF. The DNA for the CDR3 is TGTGCCAGCAGTTTTAGTAGGTACTTGGGACAGACCCTAGAAAAACTGTTTTTT. The full variable domain, its missing parts supplied by reference TRBV28 and TRBJ1-4, is DVKVTQSSRYLVKRTGEKVFLECVQDMDHENMFWYRQDPGLGLRLIYFSYDVKMKEKGDIPEGYSVSREKKERFSLILESASTNQTSMYLCASSFSRYLGQTLEKLFFGSGTQLSVL.

In its sample, this clone was seen a few times. This rearrangement joins TRBV3-1 (or the pseudogene TRBV3-2) to TRBJ2-3, with 8 nucleotides matching TRBD2. Germline V gives CDR1 LGHDT, CDR2 YNNKEL (reference sequence). Losses at the gene ends were 1 base for V and 3 bases for J; bases not matched to a gene: 21. CDR3 size: 21 residues. Written as DNA, the CDR3 is TGTGCCAGCAGCCAAGTAAACTCGCGGGGGGCGGGATCAGGTTGGACAGATACGCAGTATTTT. Amino acid sequence: CASSQVNSRGAGSGWTDTQYF.

This rearrangement joins TRBV7-9 to TRBJ2-7; 8 bases match TRBD1. V was pared by 4 bases and J by 2 bases, with 10 bases of the junction left unmatched. CDR1 is SEHNR, CDR2 FQNEAQ, per germline (reference sequence). The CDR3 is 16 residues long. The CDR3 coding sequence is TGTGCCAGCAGCTCCCAAATGACAGGGGTTCCCTACGAGCAGTACTTC. It specifies CASSSQMTGVPYEQYF.

Only a few counts were recorded for this clone. This rearrangement joins TRBV7-9 to TRBJ2-5; D is possibly TRBD1 (5 bases). Germline V gives CDR1 SEHNR, CDR2 FQNEAQ (reference sequence). The CDR3 extends over 15 amino acids. V was cut by 2 bases and J by 7 bases, with 17 bases left in between. Here the CDR3 DNA reads TGTGCCAGCAGCTTACTTCAGGGATGGGTTGGGACCCAGTACTTC. This sequence encodes CASSLLQGWVGTQYF.

V gene TRBV5-6 combines with J gene TRBJ1-5; D may be TRBD1 (6 bases). Per the germline V gene, CDR1 is SGHDT and CDR2 is YYEEEE. Deletions cut 4 bases from V and 3 bases from J, with 11 bases between. The CDR3 contains 14 residues. CDR3 amino acids: CASSQGHTNQPQHF. The CDR3 bases are TGTGCCAGCAGCCAGGGACACACCAATCAGCCCCAGCATTTT. Full variable domain (remainder filled in from reference TRBV5-6 and TRBJ1-5): DAGVTQSPTHLIKTRGQQVTLRCSPKSGHDTVSWYQQALGQGPQFIFQYYEEEERQRGNFPDRFSGHQFPNYSSELNVNALLLGDSALYLCASSQGHTNQPQHFGDGTRLSIL.

A single count supports this clone. The chain links TRBV5-1 to TRBJ1-3, with D perhaps matching TRBD1 (5 bases). This CDR3 is built from 13 residues. The germline gives CDR1 SGHRS, CDR2 YFSETQ. Trimming pared 4 bases from V and 2 bases from J, leaving 7 bases between. The CDR3 region has the DNA TGCGCCAGCAGCCCGGACACTGGAAACACCATATATTTT. This gives the protein CASSPDTGNTIYF. The full variable domain, with the rest looked up from reference TRBV5-1 and TRBJ1-3, is KAGVTQTPRYLIKTRGQQVTLSCSPISGHRSVSWYQQTPGQGLQFLFEYFSETQRNKGNFPGRFSGRQFSNSRSEMNVSTLELGDSALYLCASSPDTGNTIYFGEGSWLTVV.

CDR3 amino acids: CASSYGQGNSGNTIYF. Written as DNA, the CDR3 is TGTGCCAGCAGTTACGGACAGGGAAACTCTGGAAACACCATATATTTT. The chain carries TRBV6-5 and TRBJ1-3; 8 bases match TRBD1. The ends lost 2 bases at V and 0 bases at J; junction bases unmatched: 3. Per germline, CDR1 MNHEY and CDR2 SVGAGI. The CDR3 spans 16 residues.

The chain joins TRBV7-6 to TRBJ2-2, with 7 bases lining up with TRBD2. Germline loops: CDR1 SGHVS, CDR2 FNYEAQ. The V gene end was trimmed by 5 bases and the J gene end by 1 base; junction bases not matched to a gene: 4. The CDR3 extends over 15 amino acids. CDR3 sequence (DNA): TGTGCCAGCAGCCGCTGGGGGGGGAACACCGGGGAGCTGTTTTTT. It specifies CASSRWGGNTGELFF.

This sequence joins TRBV6-5 and TRBJ2-1; 7 bases map to TRBD2. The CDR3 is 16 residues long. In germline, CDR1 is MNHEY, CDR2 SVGAGI. The trim removed 0 bases at V and 9 bases at J, leaving 11 bases unmatched. CDR3 DNA sequence: TGTGCCAGCAGTTACTCTGGGACTACCACCGTCGGTGAGCAGTTCTTC. Its translation is CASSYSGTTTVGEQFF.

In nucleotides, the CDR3 is TGTGCCAGCAGTTCCATGGGACAGGGGCACACTGAAGCTTTCTTT. Protein sequence: CASSSMGQGHTEAFF. The chain links TRBV6-4 to TRBJ1-1, with 10 bases lining up with TRBD1. The CDR3 loop spans 15 amino acids. Germline-derived CDR1 and CDR2 are MRHNA and SNTAGT. J gave up 3 bases and V 5 bases, and 6 bases lay outside the gene matches.

This clone showed up just once. This chain connects TRBV5-1 to TRBJ2-7; D is unclear. V was clipped by 0 bases and J by 4 bases, with 8 bases between them. The CDR3 has 13 amino acids. The germline CDR1 and CDR2 sequences are SGHRS and YFSETQ. The CDR3 nucleotides read TGCGCCAGCAGCTTGGGAGGCATATACGAGCAGTACTTC. Translated: CASSLGGIYEQYF.

The rearrangement links TRBV2 to TRBJ2-5, with D possibly TRBD1 on 6 matching bases. The CDR3 spans 14 residues. Per the germline V gene, CDR1 is SNHLY and CDR2 is FYNNEI. V lost 11 bases to trimming and J lost 6 bases, with 22 bases between them. The CDR3 sequence: CAGGVGGEGKTQYF. Written as DNA, the CDR3 is TGTGCCGGGGGCGTAGGAGGTGAGGGCAAGACCCAGTACTTC.

The chain couples TRBV29-1 to TRBJ1-2; D may be TRBD1 (6 bases). Deletions cut 0 bases from V and 5 bases from J, with 19 bases between. The CDR3 totals 16 residues. Germline CDR1 and CDR2: SQVTM and ANQGSEA. CDR3 protein: CSVEEEGGGRWYGYTF. In DNA form, the CDR3 reads TGCAGCGTTGAAGAGGAGGGAGGGGGTAGATGGTATGGCTACACCTTC.

The J gene is TRBJ2-1, the V gene TRBV11-2, with TRBD2 matching 7 bases. With 3 bases clipped from V and 3 bases from J, the junction kept 11 bases outside the gene matches. Germline CDR1 reads SGHAT; CDR2 reads FQNNGV. CDR3 size: 17 residues. DNA for the CDR3: TGTGCCAGCAGCTTTTCTAGCGGTCCGGGGATCTACAATGAGCAGTTCTTC. This sequence encodes CASSFSSGPGIYNEQFF.

This chain links TRBV27 with TRBJ2-7, with D unresolved. Germline values: CDR1 MNHEY, CDR2 SMNVEV (reference sequence). Between the trimmed V and J ends, which lost 1 base and 2 bases, there was a span of 9 bases. This CDR3 region has 14 residues. The CDR3 loop is CASSLLGTAYEQYF. The DNA for the CDR3 is TGTGCCAGCAGTTTATTGGGCACAGCCTACGAGCAGTACTTC.

The sample holds a few counts of this clone. The chain recombines TRBV3-1 (or the pseudogene TRBV3-2) with TRBJ1-2; 7 bases are a match to TRBD1. The CDR3 is 17 residues long. Germline CDR1 is LGHDT and CDR2 is YNNKEL (reference sequence). With 1 base clipped from V and 1 base from J, the junction kept 9 bases outside the gene matches. The CDR3 sequence: CASSQASGGRGNYGYTF. The CDR3 DNA reads as TGTGCCAGCAGCCAAGCTTCAGGGGGTCGGGGTAACTATGGCTACACCTTC.

The J gene is TRBJ1-6, the V gene TRBV28, with D hard to call. The CDR3 loop spans 14 amino acids. V was shortened by 2 bases and J by 6 bases, with 8 bases between the two germline ends. Germline V gene lookup returns CDR1 MDHEN and CDR2 SYDVKM. CDR3 nucleotide sequence: TGTGCCAGCAGTTTAGGAGGATTTAATTCACCCCTCCACTTT. Its translation: CASSLGGFNSPLHF.

This chain connects TRBV29-1 to TRBJ2-3; 10 nucleotides align to TRBD2. The CDR3 runs to 17 residues. J was trimmed by 0 bases and V by 6 bases; bases with no gene match: 12. Germline V gives CDR1 SQVTM, CDR2 ANQGSEA. The DNA for the CDR3 is TGCAGCGTCCCGGGCGTTAGCGGGGGGTTTAGCACAGATACGCAGTATTTT. Amino acids: CSVPGVSGGFSTDTQYF.

This chain links TRBV2 with TRBJ1-4, with D possibly TRBD1 on 6 matching bases. There are 16 residues in the CDR3. V was trimmed by 4 bases and J by 5 bases, leaving 17 bases between them. Germline CDR1 is SNHLY and CDR2 is FYNNEI. The CDR3 region is CASSGRQEGGNEKLFF. Written as DNA, the CDR3 is TGTGCCAGCAGTGGGCGTCAGGAGGGGGGGAATGAAAAACTGTTTTTT.

The CDR3 coding sequence is TGTGCCAGCAGCTTGGGGTGGCGGGGGACGGAATATCAGCCCCAGCATTTT. It codes for CASSLGWRGTEYQPQHF. The genes are TRBV5-5 and TRBJ1-5; D possibly corresponds to TRBD1 (5 bases). The CDR3 loop spans 17 amino acids. Trimming removed 0 bases from V and 5 bases from J, with 18 bases in between. CDR1 is SGHKS, CDR2 YYEKEE, per germline (reference sequence).

The rearrangement links TRBV23-1 to TRBJ2-7; TRBD2 agrees at 10 bases. TRBV23-1 is an open reading frame whose function is uncertain. The V gene end was trimmed by 9 bases and the J gene end by 2 bases; junction bases not matched to a gene: 16. This CDR3 spans 17 amino acids. The CDR3 reads CASMAPPGTSGAYEQYF. As DNA, the CDR3 is TGCGCCAGTATGGCCCCCCCCGGAACTAGCGGGGCCTACGAGCAGTACTTC.

This clone has more than one count but fewer than ten. V and J are TRBV27 and TRBJ2-7, with a weak D call TRBD1 (6 bases). V was shortened by 4 bases and J by 0 bases, with 7 bases between the two germline ends. CDR1 is MNHEY, CDR2 SMNVEV, per germline (reference sequence). The CDR3 runs to 13 residues. The CDR3 spells CASSWTDSYEQYF. The CDR3 DNA sequence: TGTGCCAGCAGTTGGACAGACTCCTACGAGCAGTACTTC.

The chain has TRBV11-2 and TRBJ1-5, with D perhaps matching TRBD1 (5 bases). Trimming removed 1 base from V and 4 bases from J, with 11 bases in between. Looked up from germline, CDR1 is SGHAT and CDR2 is FQNNGV. The length of the CDR3 is 15 residues. CDR3 loop: CASSLGAGGNQPQHF. The CDR3 nucleotides read TGTGCCAGCAGCTTAGGAGCCGGGGGGAATCAGCCCCAGCATTTT.

In this sample, this clone turned up once. CDR3 amino acids: CASSPPSYEQYF. The CDR3 nucleotides are TGTGCCAGCAGCCCCCCTTCCTACGAGCAGTACTTC. V usage is TRBV27 and J usage is TRBJ2-7; no reliable D call. Trimming removed 6 bases from V and 1 base from J, with 7 bases in between. The CDR3 runs to 12 residues. Germline CDR1 reads MNHEY; CDR2 reads SMNVEV (reference sequence).

The CDR3, as DNA: TGTGCCAGTAGTCTCCGGGACAGGGACACCGGGGAGCTGTTTTTT. Amino acids: CASSLRDRDTGELFF. The V call is TRBV19, the J call TRBJ2-2; the match to TRBD1 covers 9 bases. The ends lost 5 bases at V and 3 bases at J; junction bases unmatched: 4. This CDR3 has 15 residues. Germline CDR1 LNHDA, CDR2 SQIVND (reference sequence).

The chain uses TRBV2 and TRBJ2-2; D is unresolved. CDR3 length: 15 amino acids. Germline V gives CDR1 SNHLY, CDR2 FYNNEI. The V gene lost 4 bases and the J gene lost 0 bases, with 9 bases spanning the gap. In DNA form, the CDR3 reads TGTGCCAGCAGTGGTGGAAGCGCGAACACCGGGGAGCTGTTTTTT. Protein: CASSGGSANTGELFF.

V is TRBV5-1 and J is TRBJ2-3; 13 nucleotides match TRBD2. Germline CDR1 and CDR2: SGHRS and YFSETQ. Trimming at V came to 0 bases and at J to 1 base, leaving 2 bases not matched to a gene. The CDR3 totals 17 residues. CDR3 protein: CASSLAGLAGGTDTQYF. In DNA form, the CDR3 reads TGCGCCAGCAGCTTGGCTGGACTAGCGGGGGGCACAGATACGCAGTATTTT.

This clone was counted a single time. This rearrangement joins TRBV7-9 to TRBJ1-5; D is uncertain. V dropped 3 bases and J dropped 5 bases, with 8 bases sitting between them. The germline V gene encodes CDR1 SEHNR and CDR2 FQNEAQ (reference sequence). The CDR3 is 13 amino acids. The DNA of the CDR3 is TGTGCCAGCAGCTTCATCGGGGATCAGCCCCAGCATTTT. This translates into CASSFIGDQPQHF.

The rearrangement joins TRBV29-1 to TRBJ1-1, with 7 bases identical to TRBD1. Trimming removed 7 bases from V and 0 bases from J; junction bases left unmatched: 5. This CDR3 comprises 13 residues. Germline values: CDR1 SQVTM, CDR2 ANQGSEA. Here the CDR3 DNA reads TGCAGCGCCTCAGGGGGGATGAACACTGAAGCTTTCTTT. Its translation: CSASGGMNTEAFF.

This clone was observed a single time. The chain combines TRBV28 with TRBJ1-6; possible D gene TRBD1, 5 bases. Per germline, CDR1 MDHEN and CDR2 SYDVKM. V was trimmed by 3 bases and J by 10 bases, leaving 13 bases between them. This CDR3 comprises 14 residues. The CDR3 sequence is CASSFPPGGSPLHF. The CDR3 DNA sequence: TGTGCCAGCAGTTTCCCCCCGGGGGGATCACCCCTCCACTTT.